The 19 T cell receptor beta chains listed next were all sequenced from one sample in a study of cytomegalovirus exposure and HLA in healthy donors. Sequenced by immunoSEQ multiplex PCR; TCRdb stores in-frame clones only, minus some. Found here are hundreds of thousands of clones, 86% of them singletons; the top ten hold roughly 0.82%. The specimen sequenced was PBMCs. Receptors originate from a woman aged 18-29 years in good health and CMV-seronegative.

The chain is built from TRBV28 and TRBJ2-1; unclear D gene. V was cut by 8 bases and J by 4 bases, with 15 bases left in between. From germline, CDR1 is MDHEN and CDR2 SYDVKM. CDR3 length: 14 residues. The CDR3, as DNA: TGTGCCAGCGCAATTCGTACAGAGTACAATGAGCAGTTCTTC. This gives the protein CASAIRTEYNEQFF. Filled out from reference TRBV28 and TRBJ2-1, the complete variable domain reads DVKVTQSSRYLVKRTGEKVFLECVQDMDHENMFWYRQDPGLGLRLIYFSYDVKMKEKGDIPEGYSVSREKKERFSLILESASTNQTSMYLCASAIRTEYNEQFFGPGTRLTVL.

V is TRBV7-8 and J is TRBJ1-2; 7 bases line up with TRBD1. V dropped 1 base and J dropped 4; count of bases not matched to a gene: 6. Germline V gives CDR1 SGHVS, CDR2 FQNEAQ. This CDR3 spans 15 amino acids. The CDR3 DNA reads TGTGCCAGCAGCTTAGTGGCAGGGACAGCCTATGGCTACACCTTC. Its translation: CASSLVAGTAYGYTF.

The gene calls are TRBV27 and TRBJ1-2; 11 bases align to TRBD1. V lost 6 bases and J lost 8; bases outside the gene matches: 8. This CDR3 region has 14 residues. Germline CDR1 is MNHEY and CDR2 is SMNVEV (reference sequence). The CDR3 here is CASSSGQGALGYTF. The DNA of the CDR3 is TGTGCCAGCAGCTCCGGACAGGGGGCGTTGGGCTACACCTTC.

The chain couples TRBV7-2 to TRBJ2-7, with 9 bases identical to TRBD2. The CDR3 consists of 16 residues. Germline values: CDR1 SGHTA, CDR2 FQGNSA. The V and J ends lost 5 bases and 4 bases, in that order; junction bases with no gene match: 12. CDR3 in amino acids: CASSPGGSGRMYEQYF. CDR3 DNA: TGTGCCAGCAGCCCGGGGGGTAGCGGGAGAATGTACGAGCAGTACTTC.

The gene calls are TRBV5-1 and TRBJ2-3, with 15 nucleotides matching TRBD2. CDR3 length equals 21 residues. J was trimmed by 0 bases and V by 4 bases; bases with no gene match: 15. Germline V gene data show CDR1 as SGHRS and CDR2 as YFSETQ. This CDR3 is CASSLRTTGTSGRSSTDTQYF. The DNA for the CDR3 is TGCGCCAGCAGCCTTCGGACAACCGGGACTAGCGGGAGGTCTAGCACAGATACGCAGTATTTT.

V usage is TRBV9 and J usage is TRBJ2-1, with 10 bases lining up with TRBD1. The CDR3 runs to 17 residues. Germline CDR1 and CDR2: SGDLS and YYNGEE. V lost 2 bases to trimming and J lost 8 bases; unmatched junction nucleotides: 13. CDR3 in amino acids: CASSVTTGTGATDEQFF. As DNA, the CDR3 is TGTGCCAGCAGCGTCACAACCGGGACAGGGGCCACGGATGAGCAGTTCTTC.

The chain has TRBV9 and TRBJ2-3; TRBD1 agrees at 8 bases. The CDR3 runs 16 residues. V lost 4 bases to trimming and J lost 1 base; unmatched junction nucleotides: 8. Germline lookup yields CDR1 SGDLS and CDR2 YYNGEE. CDR3 in DNA: TGTGCCAGCAGCTCCGAGACGGGACAGGGCACAGATACGCAGTATTTT. This sequence encodes CASSSETGQGTDTQYF. The full variable domain, completed using reference TRBV9 and TRBJ2-3, is DSGVTQTPKHLITATGQRVTLRCSPRSGDLSVYWYQQSLDQGLQFLIQYYNGEERAKGNILERFSAQQFPDLHSELNLSSLELGDSALYFCASSSETGQGTDTQYFGPGTRLTVL.

The chain carries TRBV5-4 and TRBJ2-7, with D possibly TRBD2 on 6 matching bases. The germline V gene encodes CDR1 SGHNT and CDR2 YYREEE (reference sequence). Trimming removed 4 bases at V and 3 bases at J, with 14 bases between. The CDR3 runs to 14 residues. CDR3 bases: TGTGCCAGCAGCGAGGGAGGAGGAAACTACGAGCAGTACTTC. Translation gives CASSEGGGNYEQYF.

This clone was found once. V is TRBV7-9 and J is TRBJ2-1, with 7 bases aligning to TRBD2. This CDR3 has 15 residues. J was trimmed by 7 bases and V by 7 bases; bases with no gene match: 13. Germline-derived CDR1 and CDR2 are SEHNR and FQNEAQ (reference sequence). CDR3 sequence: CASTYRDYLLNEQFF. CDR3 in DNA: TGTGCCAGCACCTACCGGGACTATCTCCTAAATGAGCAGTTCTTC.

The V gene is TRBV18, the J gene TRBJ2-7; 12 nucleotides match TRBD2. Germline V gene data show CDR1 as KGHSH and CDR2 as LQKENI. V was clipped by 3 bases and J by 2 bases; unmatched bases: 8. The CDR3 loop spans 17 amino acids. CDR3 DNA: TGTGCCAGCTCACCCTATCTGACTAGCGGGAGCACCTACGAGCAGTACTTC. Amino acids: CASSPYLTSGSTYEQYF.

This sequence joins TRBV2 and TRBJ2-5; a possible D gene is TRBD2 (6 bases). The CDR3 contains 15 residues. Germline CDR1 SNHLY, CDR2 FYNNEI. V shed 2 bases and J shed 1 base, with 11 bases lying between them. The CDR3 DNA sequence: TGTGCCAGCAGTGAATTGGGGGACTCCCAAGAGACCCAGTACTTC. Protein sequence: CASSELGDSQETQYF.

This clone was counted a few times. The chain uses TRBV4-1 and TRBJ1-2; D gene ambiguous. This CDR3 region has 14 residues. V was pared by 4 bases and J by 2 bases, with 11 bases between. Germline V gives CDR1 MGHRA, CDR2 YSYEKL. This CDR3 is CASSPRVGNYGYTF. CDR3 DNA sequence: TGCGCCAGCAGCCCACGGGTCGGGAACTATGGCTACACCTTC.

The chain is built from TRBV7-2 and TRBJ1-2; 9 bases fit TRBD1. Germline V lookup: CDR1 SGHTA, CDR2 FQGNSA. V dropped 4 bases and J dropped 5; count of bases not matched to a gene: 5. The CDR3 is made up of 14 amino acids. CDR3 in amino acids: CASSWGQGSYGYTF. The CDR3 DNA reads as TGTGCCAGCAGCTGGGGACAGGGCTCTTATGGCTACACCTTC.

About this clone itself: Other DNA sequences from this sample encode an identical CDR3 as well. This rearrangement joins TRBV6-5 to TRBJ1-6, with D unresolved. Germline V CDR1 and CDR2: MNHEY, SVGAGI. V gave up 0 bases and J gave up 0 bases, with 6 bases separating them. This CDR3 spans 16 amino acids. The CDR3 is CASSYSSSSYNSPLHF. The CDR3 nucleotides read TGTGCCAGCAGTTACTCGTCGAGCTCCTATAATTCACCCCTCCACTTT.

This CDR3 reads CASSDTSEQYF. The CDR3 DNA reads as TGTGCCAGCAGTGACACAAGCGAGCAGTACTTC. The rearrangement links TRBV6-1 to TRBJ2-7; D remains ambiguous. Germline V lookup: CDR1 MNHNS, CDR2 SASEGT. This CDR3 contains 11 residues. V lost 3 bases, J lost 6 bases, and 6 bases lay in between.

This clone was recorded once. This sequence joins TRBV5-1 and TRBJ2-1; D unclear. Looked up from germline, CDR1 is SGHRS and CDR2 is YFSETQ. V lost 3 bases, J lost 9 bases, and 13 bases lay in between. The CDR3 spans 13 residues. CDR3 protein: CASSSASSGEQFF. The DNA of the CDR3 is TGCGCCAGCAGCTCCGCTAGTTCGGGTGAGCAGTTCTTC.

The chain employs TRBV7-9 and TRBJ2-5; D call uncertain. The CDR3 spans 15 residues. Looked up from germline, CDR1 is SEHNR and CDR2 is FQNEAQ (reference sequence). Trimming shortened V by 5 bases and J by 5 bases, and 18 bases separated the two germline ends. The CDR3 nucleotides are TGTGCCAGCAGCCCCCCCAACCCGCCCCGGGAGACCCAGTACTTC. Translating it yields CASSPPNPPRETQYF.

V gene TRBV4-1 combines with J gene TRBJ2-1, with 10 bases fitting TRBD2. J gave up 8 bases and V 4 bases, and 8 bases lay outside the gene matches. The CDR3 loop spans 15 amino acids. Germline V gene lookup returns CDR1 MGHRA and CDR2 YSYEKL. CDR3 bases: TGCGCCAGCAGCCCAACTAGCGGGACGGCTGATGAGCAGTTCTTC. Its protein is CASSPTSGTADEQFF.

In its sample, this clone was seen a few times. This chain uses TRBV4-1 with TRBJ2-7; 8 nucleotides line up with TRBD1. Looked up from germline, CDR1 is MGHRA and CDR2 is YSYEKL. The length of the CDR3 is 13 residues. V shed 8 bases, J shed 7 bases, and the junction held 10 bases outside the gene matches. This chain's CDR3 is CASATGAWGEQYF. CDR3 coding DNA: TGCGCCAGCGCGACAGGGGCGTGGGGTGAGCAGTACTTC.